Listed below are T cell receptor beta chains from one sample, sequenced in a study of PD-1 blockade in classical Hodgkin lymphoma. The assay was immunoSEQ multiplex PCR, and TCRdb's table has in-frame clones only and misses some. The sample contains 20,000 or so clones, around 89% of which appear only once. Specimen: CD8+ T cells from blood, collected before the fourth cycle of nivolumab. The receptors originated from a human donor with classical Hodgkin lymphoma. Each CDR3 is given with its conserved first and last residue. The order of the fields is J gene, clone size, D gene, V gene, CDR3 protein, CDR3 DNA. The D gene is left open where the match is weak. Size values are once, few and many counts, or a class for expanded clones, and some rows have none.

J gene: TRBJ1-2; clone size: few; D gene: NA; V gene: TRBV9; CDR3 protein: CASSVGAGSNGYTF; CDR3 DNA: TGTGCCAGCAGCGTAGGGGCCGGATCTAATGGCTACACCTTC
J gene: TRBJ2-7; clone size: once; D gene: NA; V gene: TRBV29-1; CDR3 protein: CSVGSGGSYEQYF; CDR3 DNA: TGCAGCGTGGGGTCCGGTGGCTCCTACGAGCAGTACTTC
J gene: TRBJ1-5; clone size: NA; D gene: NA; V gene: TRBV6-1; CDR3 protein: CASSEAPAQTYSNQPQHF; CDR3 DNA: TGTGCCAGCAGTGAAGCCCCTGCACAAACTTATAGCAATCAGCCCCAGCATTTT
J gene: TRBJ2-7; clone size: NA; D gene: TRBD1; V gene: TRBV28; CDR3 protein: CASSWDSLYEQYF; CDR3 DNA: TGTGCCAGCAGTTGGGACAGCTTATACGAGCAGTACTTC
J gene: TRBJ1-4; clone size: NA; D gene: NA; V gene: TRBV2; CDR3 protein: CASSRGQFDEKLFF; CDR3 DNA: TGTGCCAGCAGTCGAGGACAATTTGATGAAAAACTGTTTTTT
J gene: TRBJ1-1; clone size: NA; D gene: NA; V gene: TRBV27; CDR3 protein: CASSLTAVNTEAFF; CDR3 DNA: TGTGCCAGCAGTTTAACAGCTGTGAACACTGAAGCTTTCTTT
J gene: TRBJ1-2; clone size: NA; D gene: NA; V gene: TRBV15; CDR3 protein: CATSRYSTGNYGYTF; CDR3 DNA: TGTGCCACCAGCAGATATTCGACGGGGAACTATGGCTACACCTTC
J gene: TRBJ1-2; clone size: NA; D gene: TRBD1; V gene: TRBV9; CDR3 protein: CASSAYSGQGIYGYTF; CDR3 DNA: TGTGCCAGCAGCGCTTACTCGGGACAGGGGATCTATGGCTACACCTTC
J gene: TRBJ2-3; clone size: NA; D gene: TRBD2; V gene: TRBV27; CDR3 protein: CASSPISGRSFDTQYF; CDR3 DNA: TGTGCCAGCAGTCCAATAAGCGGGAGGTCTTTTGATACGCAGTATTTT
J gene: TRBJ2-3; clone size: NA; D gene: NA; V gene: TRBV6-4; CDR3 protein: CASSGEGTDTQYF; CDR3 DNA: TGTGCCAGCAGCGGGGAAGGGACAGATACGCAGTATTTT
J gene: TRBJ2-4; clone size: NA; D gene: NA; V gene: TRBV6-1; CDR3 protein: CASSEAGSGTRGF; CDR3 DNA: TGTGCCAGCAGTGAAGCTGGATCTGGGACACGCGGCTTC
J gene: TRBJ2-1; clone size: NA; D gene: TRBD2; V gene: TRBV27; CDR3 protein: CASSLWTSGHNEQFF; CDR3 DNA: TGTGCCAGCAGTTTATGGACTAGCGGTCACAATGAGCAGTTCTTC
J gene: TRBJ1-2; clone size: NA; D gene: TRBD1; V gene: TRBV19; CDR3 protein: CASSTPSTGGPYGYTF; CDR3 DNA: TGTGCCAGTAGTACCCCCTCTACAGGGGGCCCTTATGGCTACACCTTC
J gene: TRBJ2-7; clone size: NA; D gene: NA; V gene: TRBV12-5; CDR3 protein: CASGWTVSHEQYF; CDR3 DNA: TGTGCTAGTGGGTGGACAGTTTCCCACGAGCAGTACTTC
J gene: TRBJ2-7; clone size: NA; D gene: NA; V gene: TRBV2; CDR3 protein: CASRGEEDEQYF; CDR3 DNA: TGTGCCAGCAGGGGGGAAGAGGACGAGCAGTACTTC
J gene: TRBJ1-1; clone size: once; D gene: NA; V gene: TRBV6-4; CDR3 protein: CASSDVAGTEAFF; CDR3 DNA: TGTGCCAGCAGTGACGTGGCAGGCACTGAAGCTTTCTTT
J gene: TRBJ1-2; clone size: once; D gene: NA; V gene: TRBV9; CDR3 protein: CASSVEVDRSYGYTF; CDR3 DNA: TGTGCCAGCAGCGTAGAGGTGGATCGGAGCTATGGCTACACCTTC
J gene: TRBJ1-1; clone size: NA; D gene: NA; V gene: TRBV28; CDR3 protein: CASGGETEAFF; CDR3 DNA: TGTGCCAGCGGGGGAGAGACTGAAGCTTTCTTT
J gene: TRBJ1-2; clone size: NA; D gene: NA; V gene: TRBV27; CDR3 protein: CASSSVRDGYTF; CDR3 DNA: TGTGCCAGCAGTTCTGTCCGGGATGGCTACACCTTC
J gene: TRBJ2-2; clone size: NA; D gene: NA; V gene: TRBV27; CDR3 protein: CASSLLGGELFF; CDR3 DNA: TGTGCCAGCAGTTTATTAGGCGGGGAGCTGTTTTTT
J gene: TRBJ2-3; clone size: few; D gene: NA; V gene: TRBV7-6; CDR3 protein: CASSLEGGGTDTQYF; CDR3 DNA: TGTGCCAGCAGCTTAGAGGGGGGCGGCACAGATACGCAGTATTTT
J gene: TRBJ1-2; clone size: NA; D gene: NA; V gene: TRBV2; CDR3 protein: CASSDPNDRIDDGYTF; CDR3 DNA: TGTGCCAGCAGTGACCCTAATGACAGGATTGACGATGGCTACACCTTC
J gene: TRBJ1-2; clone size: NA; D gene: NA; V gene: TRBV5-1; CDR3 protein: CASSPGLWFADGYTF; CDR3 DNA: TGCGCCAGCAGCCCCGGGTTGTGGTTTGCGGATGGCTACACCTTC
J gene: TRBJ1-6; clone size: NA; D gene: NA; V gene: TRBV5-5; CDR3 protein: CASSSPKDGGRTLHF; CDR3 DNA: TGTGCCAGCAGCTCCCCGAAAGACGGCGGTCGGACCCTCCACTTT
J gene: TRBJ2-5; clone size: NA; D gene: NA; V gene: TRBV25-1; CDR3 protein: CASSPTRGSLYRMVTQYF; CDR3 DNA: TGTGCCAGCAGTCCGACTAGGGGGTCCTTATACCGAATGGTGACCCAGTACTTC
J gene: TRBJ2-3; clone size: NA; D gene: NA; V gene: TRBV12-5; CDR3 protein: CASGLLRGLTDTQYF; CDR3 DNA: TGTGCTAGTGGTTTGTTACGGGGCCTCACAGATACGCAGTATTTT
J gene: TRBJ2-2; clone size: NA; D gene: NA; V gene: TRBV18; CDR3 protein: CASSPIGGPDTGELFF; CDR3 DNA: TGTGCCAGCTCACCGATAGGGGGTCCGGACACCGGGGAGCTGTTTTTT
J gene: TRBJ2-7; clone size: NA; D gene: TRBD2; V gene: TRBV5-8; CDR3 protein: CASSLLVGLAGGPEYEQYF; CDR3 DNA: TGTGCCAGCAGCTTACTGGTGGGACTAGCGGGAGGGCCAGAGTACGAGCAGTACTTC
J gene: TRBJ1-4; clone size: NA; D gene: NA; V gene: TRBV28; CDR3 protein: CASSWGSATNEKLFF; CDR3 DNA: TGTGCCAGCAGTTGGGGGTCTGCAACTAATGAAAAACTGTTTTTT
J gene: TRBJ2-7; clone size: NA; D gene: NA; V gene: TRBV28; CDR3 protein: CASSLLISGGEEQYF; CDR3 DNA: TGTGCCAGCAGTTTATTAATTAGCGGCGGCGAGGAGCAGTACTTC
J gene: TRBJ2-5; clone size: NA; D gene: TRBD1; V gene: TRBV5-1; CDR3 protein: CASSLDDRTGEGWETQYF; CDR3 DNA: TGCGCCAGCAGCTTGGACGATCGGACAGGGGAGGGGTGGGAGACCCAGTACTTC
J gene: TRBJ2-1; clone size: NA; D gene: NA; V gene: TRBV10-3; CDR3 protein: CAISESGSSYEQFF; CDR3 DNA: TGTGCCATCAGTGAGTCTGGTAGTAGCTATGAGCAGTTCTTC
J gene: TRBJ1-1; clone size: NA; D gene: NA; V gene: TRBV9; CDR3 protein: CASSVGWGLETEAFF; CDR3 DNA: TGTGCCAGCAGCGTAGGTTGGGGGCTGGAAACTGAAGCTTTCTTT
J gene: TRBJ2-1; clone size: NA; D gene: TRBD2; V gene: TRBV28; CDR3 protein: CASFPLAGGATRYNEQFF; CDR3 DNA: TGTGCCAGCTTCCCATTAGCGGGAGGCGCGACCAGATACAATGAGCAGTTCTTC
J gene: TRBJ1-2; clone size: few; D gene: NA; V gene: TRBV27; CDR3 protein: CASRMGVLYGYTF; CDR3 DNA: TGTGCCAGCAGAATGGGAGTCCTCTATGGCTACACCTTC
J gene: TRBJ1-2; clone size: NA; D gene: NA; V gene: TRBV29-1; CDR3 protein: CSVEDRNGYTF; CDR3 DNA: TGCAGCGTTGAGGACAGAAATGGCTACACCTTC
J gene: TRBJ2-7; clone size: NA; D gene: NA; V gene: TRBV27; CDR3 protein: CASSSREQYF; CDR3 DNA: TGTGCCAGCAGTTCACGCGAGCAGTACTTC
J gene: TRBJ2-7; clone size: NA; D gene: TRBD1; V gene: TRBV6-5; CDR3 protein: CASSGGQNEQYF; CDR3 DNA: TGTGCCAGCAGTGGGGGACAGAACGAGCAGTACTTC
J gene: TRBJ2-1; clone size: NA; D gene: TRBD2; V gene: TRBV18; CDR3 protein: CASSLGTSGSYNEQFF; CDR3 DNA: TGTGCCAGCTCACTCGGGACTAGCGGGAGCTACAATGAGCAGTTCTTC
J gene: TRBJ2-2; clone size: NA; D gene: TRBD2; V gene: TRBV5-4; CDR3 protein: CASSRAGGPPGELFF; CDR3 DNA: TGTGCCAGCAGCCGGGCGGGAGGGCCGCCCGGGGAGCTGTTTTTT
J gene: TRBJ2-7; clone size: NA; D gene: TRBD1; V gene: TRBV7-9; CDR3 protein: CASSSGTGLHYEQYF; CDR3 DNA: TGTGCCAGCAGCTCGGGGACAGGGCTGCACTACGAGCAGTACTTC
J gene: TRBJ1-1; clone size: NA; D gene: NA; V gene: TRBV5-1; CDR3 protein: CASNGNTEAFF; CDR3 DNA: TGCGCCAGCAATGGGAACACTGAAGCTTTCTTT
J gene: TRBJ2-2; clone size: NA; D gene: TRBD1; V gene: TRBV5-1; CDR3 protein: CASSWRQGATGELFF; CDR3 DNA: TGCGCCAGCAGCTGGCGACAGGGGGCAACCGGGGAGCTGTTTTTT